Shown below are 15 T cell receptor beta chains from a single sample sequenced in a study of shared T cell receptors in the human thymus. Repertoires were generated with immunoSEQ multiplex PCR, while TCRdb's copy carries only in-frame clones and drops some. The table has hundreds of thousands of clones, more than 75% seen once. These data were also reused for a study on human thymus T cells.

The sample taken for sequencing was thymocytes. The receptors come from a boy under two years old with a congenital heart defect.

V gene TRBV21-1 combines with J gene TRBJ2-5; the table calls TRBD1, which could not be checked here. TRBV21-1 is a pseudogene locus. There are 14 residues in the CDR3. This CDR3 reads CASSFRTGVETQYF. Written as DNA, the CDR3 is TGTGCCAGCAGCTTCCGGACAGGGGTAGAGACCCAGTACTTC.

The V and J genes are TRBV28 and TRBJ1-4, with 7 bases identical to TRBD1. This CDR3 spans 18 amino acids. The J segment lost 0 bases and the V segment lost 5 bases, leaving 12 bases of the junction unmatched. In germline, CDR1 is MDHEN, CDR2 SYDVKM. DNA of the CDR3: TGTGCCAGCAGTCCCGGGACAGAGCATAGGCCAACTAATGAAAAACTGTTTTTT. Protein sequence: CASSPGTEHRPTNEKLFF.

V gene TRBV6-1 combines with J gene TRBJ2-5; maybe TRBD1 (5 bases). The CDR3 sequence is 15 residues long. Trimming cost V 0 bases and J 3 bases, with 11 bases left between them. Germline V CDR1 and CDR2: MNHNS, SASEGT. As DNA, the CDR3 is TGTGCCAGCAGTGAAGCGGGTGAACAGGAAGAGACCCAGTACTTC. Amino acid sequence: CASSEAGEQEETQYF.

The sample holds a few counts of this clone. A read error may account for a junction end that differs from germline. V gene TRBV4-1 combines with J gene TRBJ2-5; no firm D call. The germline gives CDR1 MGHRA, CDR2 YSYEKL. This CDR3 has 13 amino acids. CDR3 sequence reads: CASSEDFLETQYF. The CDR3 nucleotides are TGCGCCAGCAGCGAAGACTTCCTAGAGACCCAGTACTTC.

V and J are TRBV20-1 and TRBJ2-5; no firm D call. The CDR3 runs 9 residues. The germline gives CDR1 DFQATT, CDR2 SNEGSKA (reference sequence). The chain's CDR3 is CRAIGTQYF. CDR3 nucleotides: TGCAGGGCCATTGGGACCCAGTACTTC.

This chain uses TRBV7-8 with TRBJ2-2; 13 nucleotides line up with TRBD2. Trimming removed 5 bases from V and 3 bases from J; junction bases left unmatched: 3. This CDR3 has 16 amino acids. CDR1 is SGHVS and CDR2 is FQNEAQ in the germline V gene. The CDR3 DNA sequence: TGTGCCAGCAGCGATGGACTAGCGGGAGACACCGGGGAGCTGTTTTTT. As protein: CASSDGLAGDTGELFF.

The rearrangement uses TRBV7-9 and TRBJ1-2; D remains ambiguous. The V end lost 4 bases, the J end lost 4 bases, and 10 bases lay between the germline ends. There are 13 residues in the CDR3. Germline V CDR1 and CDR2: SEHNR, FQNEAQ (reference sequence). The CDR3 sequence: CASSCPGCYGYTF. The CDR3 bases are TGTGCCAGCAGCTGCCCGGGATGCTATGGCTACACCTTC.

A word on this clone: The same CDR3 arises from other DNA sequences in this sample as well. The chain links TRBV6-6 to TRBJ2-1; D possibly corresponds to TRBD2 (6 bases). Trimming stripped 5 bases from V and 5 bases from J, with 16 bases between. This CDR3 is 15 amino acids long. The germline gives CDR1 MNHNY, CDR2 SVGAGI (reference sequence). CDR3 sequence (DNA): TGTGCCAGCAGTGTTCTAGCGAGGCTCGACAATGAGCAGTTCTTC. Translating gives CASSVLARLDNEQFF.

This clone was seen once. The chain carries TRBV5-4 and TRBJ2-6; D gene uncertain. There are 15 residues in the CDR3. Germline CDR1 reads SGHNT; CDR2 reads YYREEE (reference sequence). Trimming shortened V by 7 bases and J by 1 base, and 12 bases separated the two germline ends. DNA of the CDR3: TGTGCCAGCTCCCCCGGGTTGTCTGGGGCCAACGTCCTGACTTTC. Its translation: CASSPGLSGANVLTF. Together with reference TRBV5-4 and TRBJ2-6, the CDR3 gives the full variable domain: ETGVTQSPTHLIKTRGQQVTLRCSSQSGHNTVSWYQQALGQGPQFIFQYYREEENGRGNFPPRFSGLQFPNYSSELNVNALELDDSALYLCASSPGLSGANVLTFGAGSRLTVL.

In the case of this clone: The same CDR3 arises from other DNA sequences in this sample as well. The rearrangement uses TRBV4-3 and TRBJ2-3; 7 nucleotides align to TRBD2. Unmatched junction bases numbered 5, after V lost 1 base and J lost 1 base. The germline CDR1 and CDR2 sequences are LGHNA and YSLEER. The CDR3 runs 16 residues. CDR3 protein: CASSQGSGGGTDTQYF. The CDR3 DNA follows: TGCGCCAGCAGCCAAGGTTCGGGAGGCGGCACAGATACGCAGTATTTT.

The sample holds one count of this clone. V gene TRBV2 combines with J gene TRBJ2-5, with D perhaps matching TRBD1 (5 bases). Per the germline V gene, CDR1 is SNHLY and CDR2 is FYNNEI. This CDR3 contains 13 residues. V was pared by 3 bases and J by 5 bases, with 10 bases between. The CDR3 spells CASSERAGETQYF. In nucleotides, the CDR3 is TGTGCCAGCAGTGAGCGAGCAGGGGAGACCCAGTACTTC.

The chain is built from TRBV27 and TRBJ2-3, with D possibly being TRBD2 (6 bases). CDR1 and CDR2 (germline): MNHEY, SMNVEV (reference sequence). V lost 9 bases, J lost 1 base, and 17 bases lay in between. The CDR3 has 15 residues. CDR3 residues: CARTVVGGCTDTQYF. The CDR3, as DNA: TGTGCCAGGACCGTCGTGGGGGGTTGCACAGATACGCAGTATTTT.

This chain uses TRBV5-4 with TRBJ1-2; maybe TRBD1 (5 bases). Trimming stripped 4 bases from V and 3 bases from J, with 19 bases between. CDR1 and CDR2 (germline): SGHNT, YYREEE (reference sequence). The CDR3 spans 16 residues. CDR3 region: CASSPNRAGWDYGYTF. The CDR3 DNA reads as TGTGCCAGCAGCCCAAACCGGGCAGGGTGGGACTATGGCTACACCTTC.

This rearrangement joins TRBV15 to TRBJ2-1, with 9 bases matching TRBD2. Germline V gives CDR1 LNHNV, CDR2 YYDKDF (reference sequence). The CDR3 is made up of 16 amino acids. J was trimmed by 5 bases and V by 1 base; bases with no gene match: 6. This chain's CDR3 is CATSRASGVPNNEQFF. CDR3 coding DNA: TGTGCCACCAGCAGAGCTAGCGGGGTCCCTAACAATGAGCAGTTCTTC.

The chain carries TRBV11-2 and TRBJ1-4, with D unclear. Germline loops: CDR1 SGHAT, CDR2 FQNNGV. This CDR3 is 18 amino acids long. V lost 3 bases, J lost 4 bases, and 21 bases lay in between. The CDR3 loop reads CASSFGLAERNLNEKLFF. For the CDR3, the DNA is TGTGCCAGCAGCTTCGGTTTGGCGGAACGCAATCTTAATGAAAAACTGTTTTTT.